What follows describes a single T cell receptor beta chain. What it recognizes is unknown. Per the germline V gene, CDR1 is SGHNT and CDR2 is YYREEE (reference sequence). The V and J ends lost 1 base and 4 bases respectively, with 14 bases between them. The CDR3 is 15 residues long. Researchers ran the PCR with 60 Vbeta and 13 Jbeta primers. Sequencing was performed with immunoSEQ multiplex PCR; in TCRdb, only in-frame clones are kept and a portion is missing. The data hold approximately 140,000 clones, with about 76% observed a single time. This entry comes from a study of cytomegalovirus exposure and HLA in healthy donors. General study results and limits: A later analysis linked a missense variant in DCLRE1C to the trimming of TCR beta V and J genes.

This receptor was taken from a man between 18 and 29 years old in good health and CMV-seronegative. Material: PBMCs. The chain couples TRBV5-4 to TRBJ2-5, with D maybe TRBD1 (6 bases). DNA of the CDR3: TGTGCCAGCAGCTTGCCAGGGGCGAAAGGAGAGACCCAGTACTTC. As protein: CASSLPGAKGETQYF.